These T cell receptor beta chains were read from a single sample in a study of cytomegalovirus exposure and HLA in healthy donors. Data came from immunoSEQ multiplex PCR; TCRdb stores just in-frame clones and leaves some out. This table holds 160,000 or so clones, more than 75% found once. Sample: PBMCs. The receptors shown here come from a woman in her thirties in good health and CMV-seronegative. Both conserved end residues are part of each CDR3. The D gene is left open where the match is weak. Size values are once, few and many counts, or a class for expanded clones, and some rows have none.

V	D	J	size	CDR3	DNA
TRBV2	.	TRBJ2-5	.	CASSEDQGPQYF	TGTGCCAGCAGTGAAGACCAGGGCCCCCAGTACTTC
TRBV6-6	.	TRBJ1-6	.	CASSYTGYNSPLHF	TGTGCCAGCAGTTACACAGGGTATAATTCACCCCTCCACTTT
TRBV15	TRBD1	TRBJ2-1	.	CATSGQGNNEQFF	TGTGCCACCAGCGGACAGGGAAATAATGAGCAGTTCTTC
TRBV6-5	.	TRBJ1-2	.	CASSYKMTANYGYTF	TGTGCCAGCAGTTACAAAATGACAGCTAACTATGGCTACACCTTC
TRBV13	.	TRBJ2-1	.	CASSSAGPREQFF	TGTGCCAGCAGCTCTGCGGGGCCTCGGGAGCAGTTCTTC
TRBV2	.	TRBJ1-4	few	CASSTNSYAEKLFF	TGTGCCAGCAGCACAAACAGTTATGCTGAAAAACTGTTTTTT
TRBV5-6	.	TRBJ2-3	.	CASGRDTQYF	TGTGCCAGCGGGAGGGATACGCAGTATTTT
TRBV7-9	TRBD1	TRBJ2-7	.	CASSLAGPGQGDPEQYF	TGTGCCAGCAGCTTAGCGGGCCCGGGACAGGGCGACCCGGAGCAGTACTTC
TRBV12-5	TRBD2	TRBJ2-1	.	CASGLVPRGGYPGVEQFF	TGTGCTAGTGGTTTGGTACCACGGGGGGGCTATCCCGGTGTTGAGCAGTTCTTC
TRBV11-2	TRBD1	TRBJ1-4	once	CASSLGDRDGEKLFF	TGTGCCAGCAGCTTAGGAGACAGGGATGGGGAAAAACTGTTTTTT
TRBV15	.	TRBJ1-2	.	CATSRPQGGGYTF	TGTGCCACCAGCAGACCGCAGGGAGGAGGCTACACCTTC
TRBV25-1	.	TRBJ2-2	.	CASSWGAGELFF	TGTGCCAGCAGTTGGGGGGCCGGGGAGCTGTTTTTT
TRBV5-1	.	TRBJ2-3	.	CASSRKGLDAPDTQYF	TGCGCCAGCAGCAGGAAGGGGTTAGATGCCCCAGATACGCAGTATTTT
TRBV27	TRBD1	TRBJ2-5	.	CASSAYDREGGTQYF	TGTGCCAGCAGTGCATATGACAGGGAAGGAGGGACCCAGTACTTC
TRBV11-2	.	TRBJ2-7	.	CASSRTGYEQYF	TGTGCCAGCAGCCGGACTGGCTACGAGCAGTACTTC
TRBV6-5	.	TRBJ2-7	.	CASRATGGEGYEQYF	TGTGCCAGCAGGGCGACGGGGGGCGAGGGCTACGAGCAGTACTTC
TRBV29-1	TRBD1	TRBJ1-2	.	CSVVYPLGTDGYTF	TGCAGCGTTGTTTATCCTCTTGGGACAGATGGCTACACCTTC
TRBV7-6	TRBD1	TRBJ2-7	few	CASSPRGTGRGSYEQYF	TGTGCCAGCAGCCCCCGAGGGACAGGGCGGGGCTCCTACGAGCAGTACTTC
TRBV9	.	TRBJ2-3	.	CASSTDGTPGTDTQYF	TGTGCCAGCAGCACGGACGGGACTCCCGGCACAGATACGCAGTATTTT
TRBV18	TRBD2	TRBJ2-5	.	CASSPPLAGGPNWYQETQYF	TGTGCCAGCTCACCACCCCTAGCGGGGGGGCCTAACTGGTACCAAGAGACCCAGTACTTC
TRBV4-1	.	TRBJ1-4	.	CASSQDWAENEKLFF	TGCGCCAGCAGCCAAGATTGGGCTGAAAATGAAAAACTGTTTTTT
TRBV9	TRBD2	TRBJ2-1	.	CASSDRLAGGGEQFF	TGTGCCAGCAGCGATCGACTAGCGGGGGGAGGTGAGCAGTTCTTC
TRBV6-1	.	TRBJ1-5	.	CASSEAGGNQPQHF	TGTGCCAGCAGTGAAGCAGGAGGGAATCAGCCCCAGCATTTT
TRBV19	TRBD1	TRBJ1-1	.	CASRIQGITEAFF	TGTGCCAGTAGGATACAGGGGATAACTGAAGCTTTCTTT
TRBV4-2	TRBD1	TRBJ2-7	.	CASSQGGTGGFGEQYF	TGTGCCAGCAGCCAGGGGGGGACAGGGGGTTTTGGCGAGCAGTACTTC
TRBV7-6	TRBD2	TRBJ2-1	.	CASSLAQAGGWNEQFF	TGTGCCAGCAGCTTAGCCCAAGCGGGGGGCTGGAATGAGCAGTTCTTC
TRBV4-1	TRBD2	TRBJ2-3	.	CASSLGGEAGGSTDTQYF	TGCGCCAGCAGCCTAGGCGGGGAGGCGGGGGGGAGCACAGATACGCAGTATTTT
TRBV10-3	.	TRBJ1-1	.	CAISESGGTEAFF	TGTGCCATCAGTGAGTCCGGAGGCACTGAAGCTTTCTTT
TRBV5-4	.	TRBJ2-2	.	CASSSDTGELFF	TGTGCCAGCAGCTCAGACACCGGGGAGCTGTTTTTT
TRBV27	TRBD2	TRBJ2-3	.	CASSLRPSGGTGTQYF	TGTGCCAGCAGTTTAAGGCCCAGCGGGGGGACGGGTACGCAGTATTTT
TRBV19	TRBD1	TRBJ1-1	.	CASSRWTGLNTEAFF	TGTGCCAGTAGTAGATGGACAGGATTGAACACTGAAGCTTTCTTT
TRBV7-9	TRBD2	TRBJ2-5	.	CASSAPGLAKTQYF	TGTGCCAGCAGCGCTCCGGGACTAGCAAAGACCCAGTACTTC
TRBV18	.	TRBJ2-2	.	CASSPARPNTGELFF	TGTGCCAGCTCACCCGCGCGGCCGAACACCGGGGAGCTGTTTTTT
TRBV5-1	.	TRBJ2-2	.	CASRGPANTGELFF	TGCGCCAGCAGGGGGCCCGCGAACACCGGGGAGCTGTTTTTT
TRBV12-5	TRBD1	TRBJ2-2	once	CASGLVTGLNTGELFF	TGTGCTAGTGGTTTGGTGACAGGGTTGAACACCGGGGAGCTGTTTTTT
TRBV27	TRBD2	TRBJ2-3	.	CASSLGTSGLHTDTQYF	TGTGCCAGCAGTTTGGGGACTAGCGGGCTCCACACAGATACGCAGTATTTT
TRBV27	.	TRBJ1-5	.	CASSPSGSRFTLNQPQHF	TGTGCCAGCAGTCCCTCCGGGAGCAGGTTTACTCTCAATCAGCCCCAGCATTTT
TRBV2	TRBD2	TRBJ2-1	.	CASSGTSGGANYNEQFF	TGTGCCAGCAGTGGGACTAGCGGGGGGGCAAACTACAATGAGCAGTTCTTC
TRBV18	TRBD1	TRBJ1-2	few	CASSPSGQGGYGYTF	TGTGCCAGCTCACCAAGCGGACAGGGCGGGTATGGCTACACCTTC
TRBV21-1	.	TRBJ2-7	once	CASSKAEQGSSYEQYF	TGTGCCAGCAGCAAAGCAGAACAGGGGAGCTCCTACGAGCAGTACTTC
TRBV5-1	.	TRBJ1-2	.	CASSPDTGRGVGYTF	TGCGCCAGCAGCCCGGATACCGGCAGGGGAGTCGGCTACACCTTC
TRBV29-1	TRBD1	TRBJ1-1	.	CSGGQGTTEAFF	TGCAGCGGGGGACAGGGTACGACTGAAGCTTTCTTT
TRBV5-4	.	TRBJ2-2	.	CASSLESGSASTGELFF	TGTGCCAGCAGCTTGGAATCGGGGAGCGCTAGCACCGGGGAGCTGTTTTTT
TRBV19	.	TRBJ2-7	once	CASSQSGNPYEQYF	TGTGCCAGTAGCCAAAGCGGAAACCCCTACGAGCAGTACTTC
TRBV9	.	TRBJ2-3	once	CASSVVGEIDTQYF	TGTGCCAGCAGCGTAGTCGGGGAGATAGATACGCAGTATTTT
TRBV20-1	.	TRBJ2-3	.	CSATSTDTQYF	TGCAGTGCTACCTCCACAGATACGCAGTATTTT
TRBV4-3	TRBD2	TRBJ2-5	.	CASSQDGLASGGQETQYF	TGCGCCAGCAGCCAAGATGGCTTGGCTAGCGGGGGCCAAGAGACCCAGTACTTC
TRBV5-4	.	TRBJ1-5	.	CASSLEPYQPQHF	TGTGCCAGCAGCTTGGAGCCCTATCAGCCCCAGCATTTT
TRBV4-3	TRBD1	TRBJ1-2	.	CASSQLTGYGYTF	TGCGCCAGCAGCCAACTGACAGGGTATGGCTACACCTTC
TRBV7-6	.	TRBJ1-5	.	CASSLAGSNQPQHF	TGTGCCAGCAGCTTAGCGGGCAGCAATCAGCCCCAGCATTTT
TRBV9	TRBD1	TRBJ1-3	.	CASSGQGGNTIYF	TGTGCCAGCAGCGGACAGGGGGGAAACACCATATATTTT
TRBV7-8	.	TRBJ2-1	.	CASSQYFNEQFF	TGTGCCAGCAGTCAATACTTCAATGAGCAGTTCTTC
TRBV18	.	TRBJ2-7	once	CASSQKNRAPGYEQYF	TGTGCCAGCTCACAGAAAAACAGGGCCCCAGGGTACGAGCAGTACTTC
TRBV19	.	TRBJ1-5	.	CASSIQGNNQPQHF	TGTGCCAGTAGTATTCAGGGAAACAATCAGCCCCAGCATTTT
TRBV18	.	TRBJ2-3	few	CASSPPRVFPTDTQYF	TGTGCCAGCTCACCACCGAGAGTCTTTCCCACAGATACGCAGTATTTT
TRBV5-1	.	TRBJ1-2	.	CASSPASRVGYGYTF	TGCGCCAGCAGCCCCGCAAGCCGGGTCGGCTATGGCTACACCTTC
TRBV4-2	.	TRBJ1-2	.	CASSQEGTGTYGYTF	TGTGCCAGCAGCCAAGAGGGAACAGGGACCTATGGCTACACCTTC
TRBV19	.	TRBJ2-7	.	CASSIGSNSYEQYF	TGTGCCAGTAGTATAGGCTCTAACTCCTACGAGCAGTACTTC
TRBV4-1	.	TRBJ1-4	few	CASSLVGTGEKLFF	TGCGCCAGCAGCCTCGTGGGGACTGGGGAAAAACTGTTTTTT